Listed here are 25 T cell receptor beta chains from one sample, sequenced in a study of Tregs in tolerant kidney transplant recipients. Related graft donors supplied nonmyeloablative bone marrow transplants, and mixed chimerism was transient. Profiling relied on immunoSEQ multiplex PCR, and the TCRdb table lists in-frame clones only, not all of them. This sample's clone table lists roughly 15,000 clones. The sample in question was CD4+ T cells from blood (PBMCs), obtained 12 months after the transplant. The receptors stem from a human patient who received a combined kidney and bone marrow transplant. Some T cells could come from the graft donor.

About this clone: The read is 3 residues too short to cover the CDR3 end, so that end is filled in from the germline J gene. The rearrangement joins TRBV18 to TRBJ2-7; 8 positions agree with TRBD1. After removal of 3 bases from V and 1 base from J, the junction contained 2 bases not matched to a gene. Germline V CDR1 and CDR2: KGHSH, LQKENI. This CDR3 has 14 residues. The CDR3 bases that were read are TGTGCCAGCTCACCGGACAGGGTTTCCTACGAG. It encodes CASSPDRVSYE. The full CDR3 sequence reads CASSPDRVSYEQYF.

Worth noting for this clone: Coverage ceases 3 residues before the CDR3 finishes, and the germline J gene fills in the end. The gene calls are TRBV20-1 and TRBJ2-7; D remains ambiguous. Per the germline V gene, CDR1 is DFQATT and CDR2 is SNEGSKA (reference sequence). V lost 2 bases and J lost 6, with 8 bases in between. This CDR3 region has 11 residues. The CDR3 spells CSARFASEQYF. The part of the CDR3 DNA that was read is TGCAGTGCTAGATTCGCTAGCGAG.

As to this clone: The read is 3 residues too short to cover the CDR3 end, so that end is filled in from the germline J gene. The chain has TRBV20-1 and TRBJ2-3; D is possibly TRBD1 (7 bases). The V gene's germline CDR1 is DFQATT and CDR2 SNEGSKA (reference sequence). V dropped 6 bases and J dropped 8 bases, with 12 bases sitting between them. The length of the CDR3 is 11 residues. CDR3 residues: CSARQGGTQYF. The CDR3 bases that were read are TGCAGTGCAAGACAGGGAGGTACG.

Concerning this clone: With the read ending 3 residues before the CDR3 end, the germline J gene is used to fill in that end. The rearrangement joins TRBV20-1 to TRBJ2-3; tentative D call: TRBD2 (6 bases). The CDR3 has 11 residues. CDR1 DFQATT and CDR2 SNEGSKA come from the germline V gene (reference sequence). Trimming stripped 5 bases from V and 8 bases from J, with 11 bases between. The covered CDR3 bases are TGCAGTGCTGGAATGGGGGGTACG. Translating gives CSAGMGGT. The entire CDR3 is CSAGMGGTQYF.

In regard to this clone: The DNA ends 3 residues before the CDR3 does, and the rest of the CDR3 is filled in from the germline J gene. The chain recombines TRBV18 with TRBJ2-7; 10 nucleotides align to TRBD1. J gave up 2 bases and V 5 bases, and 6 bases lay outside the gene matches. This CDR3 has 15 amino acids. Germline-derived CDR1 and CDR2 are KGHSH and LQKENI. CDR3 residues: CASSATGTGAYEQYF. Incomplete CDR3 DNA: TGTGCCAGCTCAGCGACAGGGACAGGGGCCTACGAG.

Points on this clone: Sequencing ends 3 residues short of the CDR3 end; the germline J gene provides the rest. J is TRBJ1-2 and V is TRBV2; 7 nucleotides align to TRBD1. J lost 4 bases, V lost 2 bases, and 13 bases had no gene match. CDR3 length: 17 residues. Germline loops: CDR1 SNHLY, CDR2 FYNNEI. Incomplete CDR3 DNA: TGTGCCAGCAGTGAAAAGAGGGGGCTAATGAAGGTCTATGGC. Residues: CASSEKRGLMKVYG. The whole CDR3 protein reads CASSEKRGLMKVYGYTF.

As concerns this clone: The sequence runs out 3 residues before the end of the CDR3; the remainder is reconstructed from the germline J gene. The gene calls are TRBV2 and TRBJ1-4; D call uncertain. Trimming cost V 5 bases and J 6 bases, with 10 bases left between them. The CDR3 runs to 13 residues. Germline CDR1 reads SNHLY; CDR2 reads FYNNEI. CDR3 bases read: TGTGCCAGCAGTAGCCGAAGAGATGAAAAA. This translates into CASSSRRDEK. The entire CDR3 protein is CASSSRRDEKLFF.

A note on this clone: Sequencing ends 3 residues short of the CDR3 end; the germline J gene provides the rest. The gene calls are TRBV20-1 and TRBJ2-5; 7 positions match TRBD1. The ends lost 5 bases at V and 5 bases at J; junction bases unmatched: 11. Germline V gene lookup returns CDR1 DFQATT and CDR2 SNEGSKA (reference sequence). The CDR3 loop spans 14 amino acids. The sequenced part of the CDR3 DNA is TGCAGTGCTTTCGACAGGGCCGGATGGGAGACC. Its translation is CSAFDRAGWET. The whole CDR3 reads CSAFDRAGWETQYF.

For this clone: The CDR3 is cut off 3 residues early in the read; its end comes from the germline J gene. The rearrangement joins TRBV18 to TRBJ2-5; D gene uncertain. The CDR3 totals 11 residues. Trimming cost V 4 bases and J 4 bases, with 4 bases left between them. The germline V gene has CDR1 KGHSH and CDR2 LQKENI. This CDR3 is CASSQGETQYF. The CDR3 bases that were read are TGTGCCAGCTCACAGGGAGAGACC.

CDR3 protein: CASSLGQVMNTEAFF. The CDR3 DNA, read in part, is TGTGCCAGCAGCCTCGGACAGGTGATGAACACTGAA. The rearrangement links TRBV5-6 to TRBJ1-1, with TRBD1 matching 7 bases. With the read ending 3 residues before the CDR3 end, the germline J gene is used to fill in that end. The germline gives CDR1 SGHDT, CDR2 YYEEEE. The CDR3 is 15 amino acids. J lost 0 bases, V lost 4 bases, and 6 bases had no gene match.

Regarding this clone: The missing CDR3 end, 3 residues past where the read stops, is filled in from the germline J gene. This chain joins TRBV20-1 and TRBJ1-2; 8 bases line up with TRBD1. CDR1 is DFQATT, CDR2 SNEGSKA, per germline (reference sequence). The CDR3 consists of 12 residues. Trimming took 6 bases from V and 6 from J; bases not matched to a gene: 6. The covered CDR3 bases are TGCAGTGCCCGGACAGGGTTGAATGGC. Its translation: CSARTGLNG. The entire CDR3 reads CSARTGLNGYTF.

About this clone: The read terminates 3 residues ahead of where the CDR3 ends, so the germline J gene completes it. This chain uses TRBV20-1 with TRBJ1-5; 8 positions agree with TRBD1. The germline V gene has CDR1 DFQATT and CDR2 SNEGSKA (reference sequence). V lost 7 bases, J lost 4 bases, and 12 bases stayed unmatched. The CDR3 spans 15 residues. CDR3 loop: CSVMQPGQANQPQHF. The part of the CDR3 DNA that was read is TGCAGTGTCATGCAACCGGGACAGGCGAATCAGCCC.

On this clone: The read ends 3 residues before the CDR3 terminus; that terminus is restored from the germline J gene. The chain recombines TRBV18 with TRBJ2-3; TRBD2 matches at 13 bases. V was pared by 5 bases and J by 3 bases, with 5 bases of the junction left unmatched. The CDR3 spans 16 residues. Germline V gene data show CDR1 as KGHSH and CDR2 as LQKENI. The DNA read from the CDR3 is TGTGCCAGCTCAACCAGGACTAGCGGGAGTACAGATACG. It codes for CASSTRTSGSTDT. The entire CDR3 protein reads CASSTRTSGSTDTQYF.

A remark on this clone: The read stops 3 residues short of the end of the CDR3; the missing end is completed from the germline J gene. The gene calls are TRBV12-3 or TRBV12-4 and TRBJ2-1; 9 bases fit TRBD2. Germline trimming cut 1 base from V and 7 bases from J; bases unmatched to any gene: 2. The CDR3 spans 14 residues. The CDR3 DNA, read in part, is TGTGCCAGCAGTTTAGGCGGGGGGGGGAATGAG. This codes for CASSLGGGGNE. The whole CDR3 is CASSLGGGGNEQFF.

Concerning this clone itself: The read stops 3 residues short of the end of the CDR3; the missing end is completed from the germline J gene. This sequence joins TRBV24-1 and TRBJ2-6; D is unclear. The germline CDR1 and CDR2 sequences are KGHDR and SFDVKD. The CDR3 has 14 residues. V lost 1 base to trimming and J lost 6 bases, with 6 bases between them. CDR3 residues: CATSDLRVANVLTF. The covered CDR3 bases are TGTGCCACCAGTGATTTACGGGTGGCCAACGTC.

With respect to this clone: Sequencing ends 3 residues short of the CDR3 end; the germline J gene provides the rest. This chain joins TRBV5-1 and TRBJ2-5; 8 bases line up with TRBD1. Germline CDR1 is SGHRS and CDR2 is YFSETQ. V was clipped by 3 bases and J by 4 bases; unmatched bases: 5. The CDR3 contains 14 residues. Partial CDR3 DNA: TGCGCCAGCAGCTCAGGACAGGGCCCAGAGACC. Residues: CASSSGQGPET. The complete CDR3 protein is CASSSGQGPETQYF.

For this clone: Sequencing ends 3 residues short of the CDR3 end; the germline J gene provides the rest. This chain joins TRBV2 and TRBJ2-2; 10 positions agree with TRBD2. This CDR3 has 16 residues. Germline V gene data show CDR1 as SNHLY and CDR2 as FYNNEI. V shed 3 bases and J 0 bases; nucleotides not matched to a gene: 1. The CDR3 protein is CASSDTSGANTGELFF. The sequenced CDR3 bases are TGTGCCAGCAGTGATACTAGCGGGGCGAACACCGGGGAG.

Points on this clone: Sequencing ends 3 residues short of the CDR3 end; the germline J gene provides the rest. The rearrangement joins TRBV29-1 to TRBJ1-1, with D possibly TRBD1 on 6 matching bases. From germline, CDR1 is SQVTM and CDR2 ANQGSEA. Between the trimmed V and J ends, which lost 1 base and 7 bases, there was a span of 13 bases. The CDR3 has 13 amino acids. Partial CDR3 DNA: TGCAGCGTTGAAGGGAGAAGGGGGGGTGAA. Its translation is CSVEGRRGGE. The entire CDR3 protein reads CSVEGRRGGEAFF.

A remark on this clone: With the read ending 3 residues before the CDR3 end, the germline J gene is used to fill in that end. The V gene is TRBV19, the J gene TRBJ1-1; no firm D call. With 3 bases removed from V and 0 bases from J, the gap between germline ends came to 8 bases. The CDR3 runs 14 residues. Germline V gene lookup returns CDR1 LNHDA and CDR2 SQIVND (reference sequence). CDR3 loop: CASSIAAVNTEAFF. The DNA read from the CDR3 is TGTGCCAGTAGTATCGCGGCGGTGAACACTGAA.

Remarks on this clone: The observed sequence ends 3 residues before the CDR3 terminus, with the missing tail filled in from the germline J gene. V and J are TRBV2 and TRBJ2-2; a possible D gene is TRBD2 (6 bases). CDR3 length equals 14 residues. CDR1 is SNHLY, CDR2 FYNNEI, per germline. Trimming took off 7 bases at V and 2 bases at J, with 11 bases between the two ends. The CDR3 bases that were read are TGTGCCAGCATGGGGGGAGCCAACACCGGGGAG. Its protein product is CASMGGANTGE. The entire CDR3 is CASMGGANTGELFF.

The sequenced CDR3 bases are TGTGCCAGCTCCCAGGACAGGGGGAACACTGAA. Amino acid sequence: CASSQDRGNTE. The entire CDR3 is CASSQDRGNTEAFF. The chain recombines TRBV18 with TRBJ1-1; TRBD1 aligns across 9 bases. Sequencing ends 3 residues short of the CDR3 end; the germline J gene provides the rest. V shed 6 bases, J shed 1 base, and the junction held 3 bases outside the gene matches. The CDR3 is made up of 14 amino acids. The germline gives CDR1 KGHSH, CDR2 LQKENI.

Regarding this clone: The read ends 3 residues shy of where the CDR3 ends; the end is completed using the germline J gene. V gene TRBV10-2 combines with J gene TRBJ2-5; D uncertain. This CDR3 comprises 13 residues. Germline CDR1 WSHSY, CDR2 SAAADI. V dropped 2 bases and J dropped 4 bases, with 8 bases sitting between them. The DNA read from the CDR3 is TGCGCCAGCAGTGAGAGTGGGCGAGAGACC. It specifies CASSESGRET. The whole CDR3 sequence reads CASSESGRETQYF.

To note about this clone: Sequencing ends 3 residues short of the CDR3 end; the germline J gene provides the rest. The chain carries TRBV18 and TRBJ1-5; no clear D gene. CDR1 is KGHSH and CDR2 is LQKENI in the germline V gene. V lost 3 bases and J 4 bases, leaving 10 bases between the germline ends. The CDR3 has 14 amino acids. CDR3 region: CASSPAGGNQPQHF. The sequenced part of the CDR3 DNA is TGTGCCAGCTCACCCGCGGGAGGGAATCAGCCC.

On this clone itself: Read sequence stops 3 residues before the CDR3 end, and the germline J gene provides the missing end. V usage is TRBV6-4 and J usage is TRBJ2-7; D is ambiguous. V was cut by 2 bases and J by 6 bases, with 11 bases left in between. CDR1 and CDR2 (germline): MRHNA, SNTAGT. The CDR3 covers 13 residues. This CDR3 reads CASSDAPRCEQYF. The DNA read from the CDR3 is TGTGCCAGCAGTGACGCGCCCCGGTGCGAG.

Concerning this clone itself: Sequencing ends 3 residues short of the CDR3 end; the germline J gene provides the rest. The chain joins TRBV11-2 to TRBJ2-1; D possibly corresponds to TRBD1 (7 bases). Germline CDR1 is SGHAT and CDR2 is FQNNGV. Trimming took 5 bases from V and 7 from J, leaving 18 bases between them. CDR3 length equals 15 residues. CDR3 amino acids: CASSEGAGTHNEQFF. CDR3 bases read: TGTGCCAGCAGCGAGGGGGCCGGGACTCATAATGAG.